One and the same sample provided the 22 T cell receptor beta chains below, sequenced in a study of blood T cells in healthy people across ages. Next came a second PCR, run for about 7 to 12 cycles, which used a sample-barcoded 5' primer along with a J-beta primer mix. TCRdb re-analysed the 5' RACE reads in MiXCR, keeping a single row per CDR3 protein. The data show 500,000 to 650,000 distinct CDR3 sequences, over 25% seen once. Separately, the same data were catalogued under a study of T cells of mothers and their children.

The sequenced sample was blood. The origin of the receptors is a boy aged 2 to 10 in good health.

The table lists this clonotype with a few counts. The V gene is TRBV29-1, the J gene TRBJ1-1; D ambiguous. Germline V lookup: CDR1 SQVTM, CDR2 ANQGSEA. Between the trimmed V and J ends, which lost 3 bases and 1 base, there was a span of 6 bases. The CDR3 contains 12 residues. DNA for the CDR3: TGCAGCGTTGAGGTGGCGAACACTGAAGCTTTCTTT. Protein: CSVEVANTEAFF.

This clonotype was found a few times. This chain uses TRBV5-1 with TRBJ1-3; D remains unclear. Germline V gene data show CDR1 as SGHRS and CDR2 as YFSETQ. V lost 5 bases, J lost 0 bases, and 6 bases lay in between. The CDR3 is 13 amino acids. The CDR3 nucleotides read TGCGCCAGCAGGGATTTCTCTGGAAACACCATATATTTT. Translation: CASRDFSGNTIYF.

The CDR3 sequence: CASEIPGQGASGELFF. The CDR3 DNA follows: TGTGCCTCTGAAATTCCGGGACAGGGTGCGTCCGGGGAGCTGTTTTTT. The chain joins TRBV27 to TRBJ2-2; 9 bases map to TRBD1. The CDR3 runs to 16 residues. Germline V gene lookup returns CDR1 MNHEY and CDR2 SMNVEV (reference sequence). Trimming at V came to 11 bases and at J to 6 bases, leaving 16 bases not matched to a gene.

In its sample, this clonotype was seen a few times. This rearrangement joins TRBV7-8 to TRBJ2-7; TRBD2 might be the D (5 bases). This CDR3 spans 16 amino acids. The germline CDR1 and CDR2 sequences are SGHVS and FQNEAQ. V dropped 5 bases and J dropped 4 bases, with 21 bases sitting between them. The CDR3 loop reads CASSPQSVGRGYEQYF. Written as DNA, the CDR3 is TGTGCCAGCAGCCCCCAGAGCGTGGGCCGGGGATACGAGCAGTACTTC.

J is TRBJ1-2 and V is TRBV10-3; 9 nucleotides agree with TRBD1. V lost 8 bases and J lost 3; bases outside the gene matches: 10. Germline CDR1 is ENHRY and CDR2 is SYGVKD. This CDR3 region has 15 residues. Written as DNA, the CDR3 is TGTGCCATCTGCTCACAGGGGGCGGAGGACTATGGCTACACCTTC. Translation: CAICSQGAEDYGYTF.

V and J are TRBV6-1 and TRBJ2-7; 8 bases match TRBD2. J lost 3 bases, V lost 4 bases, and 11 bases had no gene match. Germline values: CDR1 MNHNS, CDR2 SASEGT. CDR3 length: 16 residues. The CDR3 protein is CASSVLGAGGYYEQYF. The CDR3 nucleotides are TGTGCCAGCAGTGTCCTAGGGGCGGGGGGCTACTACGAGCAGTACTTC.

This chain uses TRBV15 with TRBJ1-4; D remains unclear. Germline CDR1 and CDR2: LNHNV and YYDKDF (reference sequence). V was shortened by 0 bases and J by 6 bases, with 8 bases between the two germline ends. The CDR3 runs 14 residues. The CDR3 region is CATSRDPGDEKLFF. In DNA form, the CDR3 reads TGTGCCACCAGCAGAGATCCCGGTGATGAAAAACTGTTTTTT.

This clonotype has only a few counts. This chain joins TRBV20-1 and TRBJ2-7, with 8 bases aligning to TRBD2. V lost 0 bases and J lost 6; bases outside the gene matches: 13. The CDR3 is 16 amino acids. Germline values: CDR1 DFQATT, CDR2 SNEGSKA (reference sequence). CDR3: CSARDVGSGLDFEQYF. The CDR3 DNA is TGCAGTGCTAGAGATGTGGGATCGGGACTAGACTTCGAGCAGTACTTC.

This chain connects TRBV20-1 to TRBJ1-2, with a possible D match to TRBD1 (6 bases). The CDR3 is made up of 13 amino acids. The germline V and J ends were trimmed by 0 bases and 7 bases, with 12 bases remaining between them. The V gene's germline CDR1 is DFQATT and CDR2 SNEGSKA (reference sequence). CDR3 DNA: TGCAGTGCTAGAGATCCTGGGGGCCGTGGCTACACCTTC. Amino acid sequence: CSARDPGGRGYTF.

V is TRBV6-2 or TRBV6-3 and J is TRBJ2-3, with 10 nucleotides matching TRBD2. The CDR3 length is 16 residues. The junction had 8 bases not matched to a gene; V was cut back by 2 bases and J by 6 bases. Germline CDR1 MNHEY, CDR2 SVGEGT. CDR3 nucleotide sequence: TGTGCCAGCAGTTACATGCTAGCGGGAGATGTTGATACGCAGTATTTT. Its translation is CASSYMLAGDVDTQYF.

This chain connects TRBV3-1 to TRBJ1-3; maybe TRBD1 (5 bases). Between the trimmed V and J ends, which lost 4 bases and 0 bases, there was a span of 10 bases. The CDR3 runs to 15 residues. Germline V CDR1 and CDR2: LGHDT, YNNKEL (reference sequence). The CDR3: CASSPSGASGNTIYF. The CDR3 DNA is TGTGCCAGCAGCCCAAGTGGGGCCTCTGGAAACACCATATATTTT.

This clonotype was picked up many times. The CDR3 coding sequence is TGCAGCTTTTCGGGCCAAACACAAGAGACCCAGTACTTC. As protein: CSFSGQTQETQYF. The chain couples TRBV29-1 to TRBJ2-5; the D is unclear. V dropped 8 bases and J dropped 2 bases, with 15 bases sitting between them. Germline CDR1 and CDR2: SQVTM and ANQGSEA. CDR3 length: 13 amino acids.

The chain recombines TRBV10-2 with TRBJ2-1; the match to TRBD2 covers 7 bases. After removal of 6 bases from V and 4 bases from J, the junction contained 15 bases not matched to a gene. Germline CDR1 WSHSY, CDR2 SAAADI. The CDR3 has 17 residues. CDR3 sequence reads: CASSGGSPGRGYNEQFF. CDR3 coding DNA: TGCGCCAGCAGCGGGGGGTCACCGGGCCGTGGGTACAATGAGCAGTTCTTC.

This clonotype was picked up a small number of times. V gene TRBV6-2 or TRBV6-3 combines with J gene TRBJ1-5; D gene ambiguous. CDR3 size: 18 residues. Trimming left V 2 bases short and J 7 bases short, with 24 bases between. Germline CDR1 reads MNHEY; CDR2 reads SVGEGT. This chain's CDR3 is CASSYPVWGRPLGQPQHF. The CDR3 bases are TGTGCCAGCAGTTACCCCGTTTGGGGAAGGCCCCTTGGACAGCCCCAGCATTTT.

This chain joins TRBV5-1 and TRBJ2-3, with D unclear. Trimming removed 6 bases from V and 4 bases from J, with 6 bases in between. The germline V gene encodes CDR1 SGHRS and CDR2 YFSETQ. The CDR3 sequence is 11 residues long. The CDR3 reads CASTLADTQYF. CDR3 DNA sequence: TGCGCCAGCACCCTTGCAGATACGCAGTATTTT.

This rearrangement joins TRBV20-1 to TRBJ2-1; TRBD1 might be the D (5 bases). V lost 6 bases and J 4 bases, leaving 10 bases between the germline ends. CDR1 and CDR2 from the germline V gene are DFQATT and SNEGSKA (reference sequence). This CDR3 is 12 amino acids long. CDR3 sequence (DNA): TGCAGTGCAGGGGTTCTGTACAATGAGCAGTTCTTC. It specifies CSAGVLYNEQFF.

This clonotype was observed a handful of times. This sequence joins TRBV27 and TRBJ1-2; D perhaps matches TRBD1 (5 bases). The V gene lost 3 bases and the J gene lost 6 bases, with 8 bases spanning the gap. CDR3 length: 12 amino acids. CDR1 and CDR2 (germline): MNHEY, SMNVEV (reference sequence). The CDR3 region is CASSFPGHGYTF. CDR3 nucleotide sequence: TGTGCCAGCAGTTTCCCGGGGCATGGCTACACCTTC.

V is TRBV29-1 and J is TRBJ2-7; weak D call: TRBD2 (6 bases). V was clipped by 4 bases and J by 6 bases, with 16 bases between them. The CDR3 runs to 13 residues. Germline V gene lookup returns CDR1 SQVTM and CDR2 ANQGSEA. CDR3 region: CSVGGLANTEQYF. In DNA, the CDR3 is TGCAGCGTTGGGGGACTGGCGAATACCGAGCAGTACTTC.

V is TRBV6-2 or TRBV6-3 and J is TRBJ2-5; no clear D. V was pared by 6 bases and J by 5 bases, with 13 bases between. Looked up from germline, CDR1 is MNHEY and CDR2 is SVGEGT. The CDR3 has 13 residues. In nucleotides, the CDR3 is TGTGCCAGCAGCGGGCCTGTGGGGGAGACCCAGTACTTC. It yields the protein CASSGPVGETQYF.

The chain employs TRBV19 and TRBJ1-1, with D possibly matching TRBD1 (5 bases). This CDR3 has 13 amino acids. The germline gives CDR1 LNHDA, CDR2 SQIVND (reference sequence). Deletions cut 5 bases from V and 7 bases from J, with 14 bases between. The CDR3 region has the DNA TGTGCCAGTAGTCTATCGGTGGGGCTTGAAGCTTTCTTT. It encodes CASSLSVGLEAFF.

V gene TRBV29-1 combines with J gene TRBJ1-4, with D maybe TRBD1 (5 bases). V was cut by 3 bases and J by 2 bases, with 10 bases left in between. The germline V gene encodes CDR1 SQVTM and CDR2 ANQGSEA. The CDR3 totals 14 residues. CDR3 in DNA: TGCAGCGTTGACAGGGAAGGGACTAATGAAAAACTGTTTTTT. Its translation is CSVDREGTNEKLFF.

DNA for the CDR3: TGCGCCAGCAGCCAAGATTTCTCATGGGACAAGGGACTCTACACCTTC. It translates to CASSQDFSWDKGLYTF. J is TRBJ1-2 and V is TRBV4-1, with TRBD1 as a possible D gene (6 bases). V lost 0 bases and J lost 10, with 21 bases in between. The germline V gene encodes CDR1 MGHRA and CDR2 YSYEKL. This CDR3 has 16 amino acids.